Reported below is one TCR beta chain. Its antigen is still unknown. This entry belongs to a study of T cell responses to AZD1222 COVID-19 vaccine. Study conclusions and caveats: No repertoire was sampled before or during the peak T cell response, only after it. Mostly white British, mostly female donors; authors suggested clonal diversity may be underestimated. Only 6 or 7 AZD1222 recipients tested seropositive at baseline.

The CDR3 spans 14 residues. Germline assignment: CDR1 LGHNA and CDR2 YSLEER. With 2 bases removed from V and 4 bases from J, the gap between germline ends came to 11 bases. Sequencing was performed with immunoSEQ multiplex PCR; in TCRdb, only in-frame clones are kept and a portion is missing. The data contain 120,000 or so clones, approximately 90% of them singletons. The chain carries TRBV4-3 and TRBJ1-2; D might be TRBD1 (5 bases). The sequences come from peripheral blood, collected 28 days after the second AZD1222 dose. The receptor was isolated from an adult who received the AZD1222 COVID-19 vaccine. Here the CDR3 DNA reads TGCGCCAGCAGCCAAATGGACACCCCCTATGGCTACACCTTC. Its translation: CASSQMDTPYGYTF.